The entry that follows covers one T cell receptor (beta chain) sequence. What it binds is unknown. This sample stems from a study of response to subunit inactivated influenza vaccine. Study results and caveats: Few new T cells, the authors suggested, are recruited by each seasonal influenza vaccination.

In TCRdb, the RT-PCR reads were re-called with MiXCR into one record per CDR3 protein. This sample has 300,000 to 350,000 distinct CDR3 sequences, with 21% found just once. The V segment lost 0 bases and the J segment 5 bases; nucleotides outside the gene matches: 6. The CDR3 has 15 residues. Germline V gene data show CDR1 as SGDLS and CDR2 as YYNGEE. The V gene is TRBV9, the J gene TRBJ2-5; the match to TRBD1 covers 8 bases. This sequence originates from a man between 45 and 75 years old who received an inactivated influenza vaccine. The starting material was PBMCs from blood, obtained about 19 months after vaccination. Here the CDR3 DNA reads TGTGCCAGCAGCGTAGAAGGGACAGGCCGGGAGACCCAGTACTTC. This sequence encodes CASSVEGTGRETQYF.